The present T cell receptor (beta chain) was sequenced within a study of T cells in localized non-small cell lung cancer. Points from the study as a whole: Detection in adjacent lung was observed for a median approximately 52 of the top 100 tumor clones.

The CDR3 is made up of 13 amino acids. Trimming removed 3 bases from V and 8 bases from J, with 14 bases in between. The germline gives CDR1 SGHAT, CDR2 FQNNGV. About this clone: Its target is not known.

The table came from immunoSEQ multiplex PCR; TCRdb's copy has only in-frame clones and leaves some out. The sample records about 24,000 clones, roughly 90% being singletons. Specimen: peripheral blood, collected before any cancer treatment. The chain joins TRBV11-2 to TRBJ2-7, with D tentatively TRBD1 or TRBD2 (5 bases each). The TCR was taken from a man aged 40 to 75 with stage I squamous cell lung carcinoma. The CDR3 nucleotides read TGTGCCAGCAGCTTTCGGGACCCCTCGAAGCAGTACTTC. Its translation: CASSFRDPSKQYF. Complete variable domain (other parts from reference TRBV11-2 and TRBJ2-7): EAGVAQSPRYKIIEKRQSVAFWCNPISGHATLYWYQQILGQGPKLLIQFQNNGVVDDSQLPKDRFSAERLKGVDSTLKIQPAKLEDSAVYLCASSFRDPSKQYFGPGTRLTVT.